The 29 T cell receptor beta chains below were found in one sample sequenced in a study of response to subunit inactivated influenza vaccine (dated by TCRdb to between 2017 and 2018). Libraries were built with RT-PCR. Sequencing was carried out with an Illumina HiSeq 2500. TCRdb applied fastp at Q25 and MiXCR to the public reads, then kept only in-frame beta chains. Records with the same CDR3 protein are collapsed into one entry carrying the most frequent genes and DNA. This sample has approximately 500,000 distinct CDR3 sequences in its table, and over 10% of those were observed once. The top ten clonotypes cover roughly 13% of the sample. The time point tag for this specimen amounts to: 40 to 45 days after influenza vaccine administration. This material consisted of PBMCs from blood, taken 45 days after vaccination. The receptor set was obtained from a man aged 50-60 years who received an inactivated influenza vaccine. Donor details come from another sample of the same person, matched by shared clones.

The V gene is TRBV28, the J gene TRBJ2-3; D possibly uses TRBD1 or TRBD2 (6 bases each). The CDR3 is made up of 15 amino acids. V lost 4 bases, J lost 3 bases, and 14 bases lay in between. Germline-derived CDR1 and CDR2 are MDHEN and SYDVKM. The DNA for the CDR3 is TGTGCCAGCAGTTGGGGGGACAAGGAGACAGATACGCAGTATTTT. Its protein is CASSWGDKETDTQYF.

In this sample, this clonotype turned up many times. This chain uses TRBV25-1 with TRBJ2-3; 10 nucleotides line up with TRBD2. This CDR3 spans 17 amino acids. Looked up from germline, CDR1 is MGHDK and CDR2 is SYGVNS. Germline trimming cut 1 base from V and 5 bases from J; bases unmatched to any gene: 9. The CDR3 is CASSEFPASGGRDTQYF. Here the CDR3 DNA reads TGTGCCAGCAGTGAATTTCCCGCTAGCGGGGGAAGAGATACGCAGTATTTT.

This clonotype was picked up a small number of times. In DNA, the CDR3 is TGCAGTGCGGACTTTGGGCCCTCTGAGACCCAGTACTTC. Residues: CSADFGPSETQYF. The chain employs TRBV20-1 and TRBJ2-5; TRBD2 might be the D (5 bases). Trimming took off 6 bases at V and 5 bases at J, with 16 bases between the two ends. The CDR3 loop spans 13 amino acids. Germline CDR1 DFQATT, CDR2 SNEGSKA (reference sequence).

This clonotype was picked up many times. The gene calls are TRBV5-1 and TRBJ2-7; D may be TRBD2 (5 bases). From germline, CDR1 is SGHRS and CDR2 YFSETQ. Trimming removed 3 bases from V and 2 bases from J, with 9 bases in between. There are 13 residues in the CDR3. Here the CDR3 reads CASSSEGAYEQYF. As DNA, the CDR3 is TGCGCCAGCAGCTCCGAGGGTGCCTACGAGCAGTACTTC.

The chain combines TRBV20-1 with TRBJ2-3; TRBD2 aligns across 10 bases. The CDR3 sequence is 16 residues long. J gave up 6 bases and V 5 bases, and 14 bases lay outside the gene matches. Germline V gene lookup returns CDR1 DFQATT and CDR2 SNEGSKA (reference sequence). CDR3 DNA: TGCAGTGCTTTCACTTTAAGCGGGGGGGCCAGGGATACGCAGTATTTT. Translating it yields CSAFTLSGGARDTQYF.

This clonotype was seen a few times. The rearrangement uses TRBV9 and TRBJ2-7; TRBD2 matches 12 bases. From germline, CDR1 is SGDLS and CDR2 YYNGEE. The CDR3 extends over 14 amino acids. V lost 7 bases and J lost 4; bases outside the gene matches: 6. The DNA for the CDR3 is TGTGCCAGCGGGAAGACTAGCGGGAGTTACGAGCAGTACTTC. Amino acid sequence: CASGKTSGSYEQYF.

This clonotype showed up many times. J is TRBJ1-4 and V is TRBV20-1, with D possibly matching TRBD1 (5 bases). Germline V gene lookup returns CDR1 DFQATT and CDR2 SNEGSKA (reference sequence). V was cut by 5 bases and J by 7 bases, with 17 bases left in between. The CDR3 totals 14 residues. CDR3 in amino acids: CSAGDARGGEKLFF. DNA of the CDR3: TGCAGTGCTGGGGACGCCCGCGGGGGTGAAAAACTGTTTTTT.

The chain joins TRBV5-1 to TRBJ2-5; TRBD2 agrees at 7 bases. Germline lookup yields CDR1 SGHRS and CDR2 YFSETQ. CDR3 length: 16 residues. V lost 0 bases, J lost 5 bases, and 10 bases stayed unmatched. Here the CDR3 DNA reads TGCGCCAGCAGCTTGGAGATTGGCGGGAGTATGGAGACCCAGTACTTC. Translating it yields CASSLEIGGSMETQYF.

This clonotype was detected only a few times. The rearrangement uses TRBV5-1 and TRBJ2-5, with D unclear. The V end lost 5 bases, the J end lost 3 bases, and 8 bases lay between the germline ends. The CDR3 contains 12 residues. Per germline, CDR1 SGHRS and CDR2 YFSETQ. CDR3 in DNA: TGCGCCAGCAGGTGGGCAGAAGAGACCCAGTACTTC. Protein sequence: CASRWAEETQYF.

There are a few counts of this clonotype. The rearrangement joins TRBV24-1 to TRBJ2-7; 12 bases are a match to TRBD2. Per germline, CDR1 KGHDR and CDR2 SFDVKD. The CDR3 has 15 residues. The junction had 6 bases not matched to a gene; V was cut back by 3 bases and J by 7 bases. The CDR3 DNA reads as TGTGCCACCAGTGATAGAACTAGCGGGAGGTGGGAGCAGTACTTC. It codes for CATSDRTSGRWEQYF.

This clonotype occurred many times. This chain links TRBV5-1 with TRBJ2-1, with 14 bases fitting TRBD2. Losses at the gene ends were 1 base for V and 3 bases for J; bases not matched to a gene: 12. The germline V gene has CDR1 SGHRS and CDR2 YFSETQ. The CDR3 runs to 20 residues. The CDR3 nucleotides read TGCGCCAGCAGCTTGAGGGGGACTAGCGGGAGTGAGGCACGCTACAATGAGCAGTTCTTC. Encoded protein: CASSLRGTSGSEARYNEQFF. The full variable domain, its missing parts supplied by reference TRBV5-1 and TRBJ2-1, is KAGVTQTPRYLIKTRGQQVTLSCSPISGHRSVSWYQQTPGQGLQFLFEYFSETQRNKGNFPGRFSGRQFSNSRSEMNVSTLELGDSALYLCASSLRGTSGSEARYNEQFFGPGTRLTVL.

V usage is TRBV5-1 and J usage is TRBJ2-7; no clear D. Germline loops: CDR1 SGHRS, CDR2 YFSETQ. This CDR3 contains 16 residues. Trimming cost V 1 base and J 0 bases, with 14 bases left between them. CDR3: CASSLMWGSSSYEQYF. As DNA, the CDR3 is TGCGCCAGCAGCTTGATGTGGGGAAGTAGCTCCTACGAGCAGTACTTC.

Many counts were recorded for this clonotype. This chain connects TRBV24-1 to TRBJ2-1; 9 positions agree with TRBD2. CDR1 and CDR2 (germline): KGHDR, SFDVKD. V shed 1 base and J 9 bases; nucleotides not matched to a gene: 6. This CDR3 is 15 amino acids long. CDR3 region: CATSDFAGGRSEQFF. The CDR3 DNA sequence: TGTGCCACCAGTGATTTTGCGGGAGGGCGGAGTGAGCAGTTCTTC.

The rearrangement uses TRBV12-3 or TRBV12-4 and TRBJ1-5; 8 nucleotides agree with TRBD1. The CDR3 totals 15 residues. The trim removed 5 bases at V and 4 bases at J, leaving 7 bases unmatched. CDR3 protein: CASSQIGTGNQPQHF. DNA of the CDR3: TGTGCCAGCAGTCAAATTGGGACAGGTAATCAGCCCCAGCATTTT.

The chain carries TRBV20-1 and TRBJ1-6; 8 bases are shared with TRBD1. The trim removed 5 bases at V and 14 bases at J, leaving 11 bases unmatched. Germline CDR1 and CDR2: DFQATT and SNEGSKA (reference sequence). CDR3 length: 13 residues. The DNA for the CDR3 is TGCAGTGCTGCTCCCAGGGGGCCCGGGGCCCTCCACTTT. The encoded protein is CSAAPRGPGALHF.

In its sample, this clonotype was seen a few times. J is TRBJ1-1 and V is TRBV11-1; TRBD1 matches 7 bases. This CDR3 has 15 amino acids. Trimming took 5 bases from V and 3 from J; bases not matched to a gene: 9. Germline V CDR1 and CDR2: SGHAT, FQDESV (reference sequence). The chain's CDR3 is CASSLLTGRDTEAFF. Written as DNA, the CDR3 is TGTGCCAGCAGCCTATTGACAGGGAGAGACACTGAAGCTTTCTTT.

This clonotype was counted ten times or more. The J gene is TRBJ2-7, the V gene TRBV20-1; D may match TRBD1 or TRBD2 (5 bases each). V shed 1 base and J shed 3 bases, with 16 bases lying between them. This CDR3 has 15 residues. CDR1 is DFQATT, CDR2 SNEGSKA, per germline (reference sequence). The DNA of the CDR3 is TGCAGTGCTAGAGTATTCGGGACGGGTGACTACGAGCAGTACTTC. Translated, it gives CSARVFGTGDYEQYF.

CDR3 sequence: CASSLAAQIGRLFF. DNA of the CDR3: TGTGCCAGCAGCTTAGCGGCACAGATTGGACGGCTGTTTTTT. This rearrangement joins TRBV7-8 to TRBJ2-2; D remains ambiguous. This CDR3 is 14 amino acids long. Germline V lookup: CDR1 SGHVS, CDR2 FQNEAQ. The V and J ends lost 0 bases and 13 bases respectively, with 15 bases between them.

The chain has TRBV5-1 and TRBJ2-4; 7 bases match TRBD1. The CDR3 spans 15 residues. Germline V gene lookup returns CDR1 SGHRS and CDR2 YFSETQ. Unmatched junction bases numbered 11, after V lost 5 bases and J lost 6 bases. CDR3 in amino acids: CASRPSGTALNIQYF. The CDR3 region has the DNA TGCGCCAGCAGACCTTCCGGGACAGCTTTAAACATTCAGTACTTC.

The chain carries TRBV4-2 and TRBJ2-5; 10 bases agree with TRBD2. This CDR3 is 17 amino acids long. Germline V gives CDR1 LGHNA, CDR2 YNFKEQ. V trimming: 3 bases; J trimming: 2 bases; junction bases outside the gene matches: 9. The CDR3 loop is CASSQTGLAGVQETQYF. CDR3 DNA: TGTGCCAGCAGCCAGACTGGGCTAGCGGGAGTTCAAGAGACCCAGTACTTC.

This clonotype was observed once. Mismatch with germline at one junction end may stem from a read error. The CDR3 region has the DNA TGTGCCAGCAGCTTAGTTTCCGGGGCCTACGTCCTGACTTTC. Its translation: CASSLVSGAYVLTF. The rearrangement joins TRBV7-2 to TRBJ2-6; D may be TRBD1 or TRBD2 (5 bases each). Germline values: CDR1 SGHTA, CDR2 FQGNSA. The CDR3 sequence is 14 residues long.

This clonotype was recorded a few times. The rearrangement links TRBV6-2 or TRBV6-3 to TRBJ1-1, with 9 nucleotides matching TRBD1. Trimming removed 2 bases from V and 1 base from J; junction bases left unmatched: 11. CDR1 is MNHEY and CDR2 is SVGEGT in the germline V gene. The CDR3 runs to 18 residues. The CDR3: CASSYVSTGTGPNTEAFF. CDR3 bases: TGTGCCAGCAGTTACGTGAGCACCGGGACAGGGCCGAACACTGAAGCTTTCTTT.

This chain uses TRBV5-4 with TRBJ2-1; 8 positions agree with TRBD2. The junction had 8 bases not matched to a gene; V was cut back by 3 bases and J by 3 bases. This CDR3 region has 16 residues. In germline, CDR1 is SGHNT, CDR2 YYREEE (reference sequence). The CDR3 DNA follows: TGTGCCAGCAGCTCAGCGCGGGGGGCGGGCTACAATGAGCAGTTCTTC. Its translation is CASSSARGAGYNEQFF.

This rearrangement joins TRBV6-7 to TRBJ2-7, with TRBD1 identical over 10 bases. TRBV6-7 counts as an open reading frame of uncertain function. Trimming at V came to 10 bases and at J to 2 bases, leaving 11 bases not matched to a gene. The length of the CDR3 is 15 residues. CDR3 sequence: CATTRRDRGPYEQYF. CDR3 nucleotides: TGTGCCACCACCCGGAGGGACAGGGGTCCCTACGAGCAGTACTTC.

A few counts support this clonotype. This chain joins TRBV11-2 and TRBJ1-1; possibly TRBD1 for D (5 bases). Trimming shortened V by 6 bases and J by 4 bases, and 18 bases separated the two germline ends. Looked up from germline, CDR1 is SGHAT and CDR2 is FQNNGV. The CDR3 consists of 15 residues. DNA for the CDR3: TGTGCCAGCAGTTTCCAGGGAGGGTCCGGCACTGAAGCTTTCTTT. Its translation is CASSFQGGSGTEAFF.

The table lists this clonotype with a few counts. The chain couples TRBV7-8 to TRBJ1-2; TRBD1 aligns across 8 bases. The V gene's germline CDR1 is SGHVS and CDR2 FQNEAQ. The CDR3 length is 14 residues. V gave up 4 bases and J gave up 7 bases; unmatched junction bases: 8. CDR3 in DNA: TGTGCCAGCAGCTGGGGACAGGAAGGCAGTGGCTACACCTTC. Amino acids: CASSWGQEGSGYTF.

The chain recombines TRBV20-1 with TRBJ2-4; D unclear. Germline V gene sequence: CDR1 DFQATT, CDR2 SNEGSKA (reference sequence). The V and J ends lost 1 base and 0 bases respectively, with 16 bases between them. CDR3 length equals 17 residues. The CDR3 spells CSARARPTLLAKNIQYF. The CDR3 nucleotides are TGCAGTGCTAGAGCTCGACCGACTCTACTAGCCAAAAACATTCAGTACTTC.

In its sample, this clonotype was seen many times. The chain employs TRBV11-3 and TRBJ2-2; weak D call: TRBD2 (6 bases). This CDR3 comprises 21 residues. Trimming cost V 4 bases and J 1 base, with 28 bases left between them. Per the germline V gene, CDR1 is SGHNT and CDR2 is YENEEA. The CDR3 reads CASSSDPGLSRDGMNTGELFF. The CDR3 DNA reads as TGTGCCAGCAGCTCCGACCCCGGACTATCCCGAGACGGAATGAACACCGGGGAGCTGTTTTTT.

This clonotype has just a few counts. The chain employs TRBV12-3 or TRBV12-4 and TRBJ2-5; perhaps TRBD1 as D (8 bases). There are 17 residues in the CDR3. The V and J ends lost 2 bases and 5 bases respectively, with 21 bases between them. CDR3 nucleotide sequence: TGTGCCAGCAGTTTAAGGACAGGGAGGGGTTCTGGGGAGACCCAGTACTTC. Protein product: CASSLRTGRGSGETQYF.